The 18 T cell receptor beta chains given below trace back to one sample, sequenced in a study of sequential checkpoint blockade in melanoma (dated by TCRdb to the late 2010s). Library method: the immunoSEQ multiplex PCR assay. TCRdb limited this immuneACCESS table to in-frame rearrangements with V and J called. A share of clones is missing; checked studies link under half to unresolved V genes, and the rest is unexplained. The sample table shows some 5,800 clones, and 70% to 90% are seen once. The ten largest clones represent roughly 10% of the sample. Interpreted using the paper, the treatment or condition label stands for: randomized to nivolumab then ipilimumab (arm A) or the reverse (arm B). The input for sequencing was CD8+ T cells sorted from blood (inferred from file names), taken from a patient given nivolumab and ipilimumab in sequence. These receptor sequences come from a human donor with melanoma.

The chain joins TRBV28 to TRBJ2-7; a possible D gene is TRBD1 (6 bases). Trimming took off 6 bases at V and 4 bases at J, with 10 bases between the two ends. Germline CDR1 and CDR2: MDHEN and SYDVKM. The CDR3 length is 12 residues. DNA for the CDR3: TGTGCCAGCAGGCCTAGGGGGTACGAGCAGTACTTC. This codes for CASRPRGYEQYF. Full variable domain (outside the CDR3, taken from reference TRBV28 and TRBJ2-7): DVKVTQSSRYLVKRTGEKVFLECVQDMDHENMFWYRQDPGLGLRLIYFSYDVKMKEKGDIPEGYSVSREKKERFSLILESASTNQTSMYLCASRPRGYEQYFGPGTRLTVT.

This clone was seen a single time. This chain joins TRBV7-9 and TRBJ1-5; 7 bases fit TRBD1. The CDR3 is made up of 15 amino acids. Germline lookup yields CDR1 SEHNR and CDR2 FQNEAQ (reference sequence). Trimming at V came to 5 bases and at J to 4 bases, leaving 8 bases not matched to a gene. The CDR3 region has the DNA TGTGCCAGCAGCGACGATGGGACAGCTAATCAGCCCCAGCATTTT. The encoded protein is CASSDDGTANQPQHF. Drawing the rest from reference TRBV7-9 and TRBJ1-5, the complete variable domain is DTGVSQNPRHKITKRGQNVTFRCDPISEHNRLYWYRQTLGQGPEFLTYFQNEAQLEKSRLLSDRFSAERPKGSFSTLEIQRTEQGDSAMYLCASSDDGTANQPQHFGDGTRLSIL.

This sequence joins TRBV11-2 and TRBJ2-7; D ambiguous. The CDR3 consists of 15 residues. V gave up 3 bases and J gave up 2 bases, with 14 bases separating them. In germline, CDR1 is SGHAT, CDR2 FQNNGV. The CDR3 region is CASSFGGIVTYEQYF. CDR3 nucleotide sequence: TGTGCCAGCAGCTTCGGTGGTATCGTAACCTACGAGCAGTACTTC.

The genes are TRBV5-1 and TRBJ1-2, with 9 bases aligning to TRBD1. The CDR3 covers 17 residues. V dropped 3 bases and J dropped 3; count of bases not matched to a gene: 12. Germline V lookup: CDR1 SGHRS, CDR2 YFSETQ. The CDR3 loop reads CASSYNRGRISDYGYTF. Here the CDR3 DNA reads TGCGCCAGCAGCTACAACAGGGGGCGCATATCAGACTATGGCTACACCTTC.

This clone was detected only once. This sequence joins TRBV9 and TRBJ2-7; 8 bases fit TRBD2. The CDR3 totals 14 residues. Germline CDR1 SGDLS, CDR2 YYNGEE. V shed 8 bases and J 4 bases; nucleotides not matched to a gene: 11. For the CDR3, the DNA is TGTGCCAGTTCCATAGCGGGAAACGGGTACGAGCAGTACTTC. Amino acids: CASSIAGNGYEQYF. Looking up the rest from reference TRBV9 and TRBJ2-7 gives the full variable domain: DSGVTQTPKHLITATGQRVTLRCSPRSGDLSVYWYQQSLDQGLQFLIQYYNGEERAKGNILERFSAQQFPDLHSELNLSSLELGDSALYFCASSIAGNGYEQYFGPGTRLTVT.

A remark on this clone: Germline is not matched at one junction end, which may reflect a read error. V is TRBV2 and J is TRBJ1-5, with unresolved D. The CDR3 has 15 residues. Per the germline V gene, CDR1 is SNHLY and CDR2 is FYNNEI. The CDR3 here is CAGSERTGENQPQHF. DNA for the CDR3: TGTGCCGGCAGTGAAAGGACGGGAGAAAATCAGCCCCAGCATTTT.

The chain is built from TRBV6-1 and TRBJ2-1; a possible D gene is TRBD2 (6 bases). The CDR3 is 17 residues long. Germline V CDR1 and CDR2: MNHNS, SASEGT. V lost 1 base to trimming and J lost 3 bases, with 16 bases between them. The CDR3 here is CASSEGGLAMIYNEQFF. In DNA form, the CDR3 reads TGTGCCAGCAGTGAAGGAGGGCTAGCGATGATCTACAATGAGCAGTTCTTC.

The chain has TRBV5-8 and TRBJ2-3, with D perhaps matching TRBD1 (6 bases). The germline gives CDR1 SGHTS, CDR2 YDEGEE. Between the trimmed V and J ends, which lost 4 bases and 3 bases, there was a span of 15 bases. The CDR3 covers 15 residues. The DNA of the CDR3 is TGTGCCAGCAGCCCCCGACAGGTTTGGACAGATACGCAGTATTTT. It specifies CASSPRQVWTDTQYF.

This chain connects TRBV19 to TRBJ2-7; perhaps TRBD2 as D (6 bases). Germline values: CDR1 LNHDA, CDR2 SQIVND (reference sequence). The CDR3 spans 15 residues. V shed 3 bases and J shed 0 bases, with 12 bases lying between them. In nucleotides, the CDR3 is TGTGCCAGTAGTATCAGCGGGTCGAGCTCCTACGAGCAGTACTTC. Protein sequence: CASSISGSSSYEQYF.

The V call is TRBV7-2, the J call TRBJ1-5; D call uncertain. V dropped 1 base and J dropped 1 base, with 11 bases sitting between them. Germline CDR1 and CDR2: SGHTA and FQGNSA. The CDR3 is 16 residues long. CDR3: CASSLGARGSNQPQHF. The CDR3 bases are TGTGCCAGCAGCTTAGGGGCGCGGGGAAGCAATCAGCCCCAGCATTTT.

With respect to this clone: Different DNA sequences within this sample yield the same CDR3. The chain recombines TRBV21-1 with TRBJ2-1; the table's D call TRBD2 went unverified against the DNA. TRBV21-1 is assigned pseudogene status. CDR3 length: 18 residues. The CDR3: CASTGLAGGGVRDNEQFF. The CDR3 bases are TGTGCCAGCACCGGACTGGCGGGAGGGGGGGTCCGAGACAATGAGCAGTTCTTC.

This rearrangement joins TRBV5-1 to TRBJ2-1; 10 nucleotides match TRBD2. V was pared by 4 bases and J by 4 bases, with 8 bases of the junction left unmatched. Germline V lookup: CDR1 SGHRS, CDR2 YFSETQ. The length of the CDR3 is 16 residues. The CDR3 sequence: CASSPPGLAAYNEQFF. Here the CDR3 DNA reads TGCGCCAGCAGCCCACCAGGACTAGCGGCTTACAATGAGCAGTTCTTC.

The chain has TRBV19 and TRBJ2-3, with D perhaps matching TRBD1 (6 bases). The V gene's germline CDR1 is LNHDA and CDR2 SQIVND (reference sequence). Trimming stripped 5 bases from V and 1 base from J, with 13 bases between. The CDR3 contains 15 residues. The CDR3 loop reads CASSEIPGGTDTQYF. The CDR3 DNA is TGTGCCAGTAGTGAAATCCCAGGGGGCACAGATACGCAGTATTTT. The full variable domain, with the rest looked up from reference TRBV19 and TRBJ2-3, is DGGITQSPKYLFRKEGQNVTLSCEQNLNHDAMYWYRQDPGQGLRLIYYSQIVNDFQKGDIAEGYSVSREKKESFPLTVTSAQKNPTAFYLCASSEIPGGTDTQYFGPGTRLTVL.

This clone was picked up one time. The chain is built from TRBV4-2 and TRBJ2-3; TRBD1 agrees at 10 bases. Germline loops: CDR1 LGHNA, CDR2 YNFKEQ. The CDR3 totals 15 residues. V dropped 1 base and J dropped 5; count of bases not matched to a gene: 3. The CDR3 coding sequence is TGTGCCAGCAGCCAAGGGACAGGGGGAATAGATACGCAGTATTTT. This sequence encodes CASSQGTGGIDTQYF.

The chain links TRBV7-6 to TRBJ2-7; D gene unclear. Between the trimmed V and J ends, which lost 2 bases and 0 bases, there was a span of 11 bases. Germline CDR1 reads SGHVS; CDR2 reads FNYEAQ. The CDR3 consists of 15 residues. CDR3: CASSLYDTTSYEQYF. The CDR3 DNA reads TGTGCCAGCAGCTTATACGACACGACCTCCTACGAGCAGTACTTC.

The CDR3, as DNA: TGTGCCAGCAGTGGGGCAGTTTCTTCCTACGAGCAGTACTTC. This sequence encodes CASSGAVSSYEQYF. The chain employs TRBV28 and TRBJ2-7; TRBD1 is a possible D gene (5 bases). Germline assignment: CDR1 MDHEN and CDR2 SYDVKM. V was pared by 5 bases and J by 1 base, with 12 bases between. The CDR3 runs to 14 residues.

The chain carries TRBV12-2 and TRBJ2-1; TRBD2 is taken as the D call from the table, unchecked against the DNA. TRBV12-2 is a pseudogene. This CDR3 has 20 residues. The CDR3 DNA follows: TGTGCAAGTCGCTTATCCCCGGACCCCCCCGGGACTAGCGGCTACAATGAGCAGTTCTTC. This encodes CASRLSPDPPGTSGYNEQFF.

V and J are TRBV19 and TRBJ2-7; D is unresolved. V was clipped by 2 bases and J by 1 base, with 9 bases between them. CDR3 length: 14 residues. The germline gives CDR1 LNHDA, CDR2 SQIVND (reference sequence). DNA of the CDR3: TGTGCCAGTAGTATATCTGCGGAGTCCTACGAGCAGTACTTC. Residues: CASSISAESYEQYF.